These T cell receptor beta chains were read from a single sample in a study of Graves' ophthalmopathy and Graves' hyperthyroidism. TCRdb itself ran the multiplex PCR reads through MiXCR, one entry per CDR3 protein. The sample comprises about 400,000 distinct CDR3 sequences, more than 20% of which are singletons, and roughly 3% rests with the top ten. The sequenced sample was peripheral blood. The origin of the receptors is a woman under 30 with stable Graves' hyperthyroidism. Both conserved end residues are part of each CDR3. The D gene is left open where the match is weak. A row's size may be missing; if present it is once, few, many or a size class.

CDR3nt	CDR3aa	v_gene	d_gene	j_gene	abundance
TGTGCCAGCAGTTCCCGCCGGGACAGGTTAACCTACGAGCAGTACTTC	CASSSRRDRLTYEQYF	TRBV6-5	TRBD1	TRBJ2-7	few
TGTGCCAGCAGCCCCGGACTAGGGGTCTATGGCTACACCTTC	CASSPGLGVYGYTF	TRBV2	.	TRBJ1-2	many
TGTGCCAGCAGCCTACGGACTGGGTACTACGAGCAGTACTTC	CASSLRTGYYEQYF	TRBV7-9	.	TRBJ2-7	many
TGTGCCAGCAGCCAGGGACGAGCATCCTACGAGCAGTACTTC	CASSQGRASYEQYF	TRBV7-6	.	TRBJ2-7	many
TGTGCCAGCTACACGAGGGGCTATGGCTACACCTTC	CASYTRGYGYTF	TRBV14	.	TRBJ1-2	many
TGCAGTGCTAGTGTGGGGGGCACTGAAGCTTTCTTT	CSASVGGTEAFF	TRBV20-1	.	TRBJ1-1	many
TGTGCCAGCAGGCGAGGGACAACTGAGTCACCCCTCCACTTT	CASRRGTTESPLHF	TRBV6-1	.	TRBJ1-6	many
TGTGCCAGCAGATTGGGGCCTACTAACGAGCAGTACTTC	CASRLGPTNEQYF	TRBV28	.	TRBJ2-7	many
TGCGCCAGAGCGGGTGGCAAAAACATTCAGTACTTC	CARAGGKNIQYF	TRBV10-1	.	TRBJ2-4	many
TGTGCCTGGAGTGCAGGAAGGGCGCAATCCTACGAGCAGTACTTC	CAWSAGRAQSYEQYF	TRBV30	.	TRBJ2-7	many
TGTGCCAGCAGTCAAGGGCGGCGGGAACGCCTAGCTAACTATGGCTACACCTTC	CASSQGRRERLANYGYTF	TRBV6-1	.	TRBJ1-2	many
TGTGCCAGCAGCTCCTCTAGCGGGGTGAAAAACATTCAGTACTTC	CASSSSSGVKNIQYF	TRBV7-2	TRBD2	TRBJ2-4	many
TGCGCCAGCAGCCAAGATTGGGGCCCGGCTAGCGTTGAAGAGACCCAGTACTTC	CASSQDWGPASVEETQYF	TRBV4-3	.	TRBJ2-5	few
TGTGCCAGCAGCTTTGCCGAGGGCGAGCGCGAGCAGTACTTC	CASSFAEGEREQYF	TRBV7-2	.	TRBJ2-7	many
TGTGCCAGCAGCCAACTCGGGGATCTTCGATCAACCCAGCATTTT	CASSQLGDLRSTQHF	TRBV7-2	.	TRBJ1-5	.
TGTGCCAGCAGGTCGGACAGGGGTGACGGCTACACCTTC	CASRSDRGDGYTF	TRBV12-3/TRBV12-4	TRBD1	TRBJ1-2	many